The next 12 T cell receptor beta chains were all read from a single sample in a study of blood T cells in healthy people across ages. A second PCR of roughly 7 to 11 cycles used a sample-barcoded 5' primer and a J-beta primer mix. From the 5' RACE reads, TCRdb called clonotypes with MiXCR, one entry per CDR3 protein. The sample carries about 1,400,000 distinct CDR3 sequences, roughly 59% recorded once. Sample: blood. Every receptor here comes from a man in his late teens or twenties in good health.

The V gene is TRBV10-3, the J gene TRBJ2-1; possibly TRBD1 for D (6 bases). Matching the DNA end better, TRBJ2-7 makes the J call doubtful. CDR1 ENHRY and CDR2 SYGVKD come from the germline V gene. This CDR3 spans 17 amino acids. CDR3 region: CAISPPYYQGTGYEQYF. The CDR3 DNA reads TGTGCCATCAGTCCCCCTTACTATCAGGGGACGGGGTACGAGCAGTACTTC.

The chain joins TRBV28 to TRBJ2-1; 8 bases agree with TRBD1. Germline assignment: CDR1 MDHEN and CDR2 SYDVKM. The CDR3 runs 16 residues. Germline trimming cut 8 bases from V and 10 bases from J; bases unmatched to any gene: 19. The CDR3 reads CASHSRGRGRSYEQFF. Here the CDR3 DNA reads TGTGCCAGCCATTCCAGGGGGCGGGGTCGATCCTACGAGCAGTTCTTC.

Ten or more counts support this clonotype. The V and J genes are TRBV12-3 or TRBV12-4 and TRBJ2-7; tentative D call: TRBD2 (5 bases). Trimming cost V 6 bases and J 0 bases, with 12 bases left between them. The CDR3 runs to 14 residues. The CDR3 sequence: CASSVGGFSYEQYF. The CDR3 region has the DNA TGTGCCAGCAGCGTTGGAGGCTTCTCCTACGAGCAGTACTTC.

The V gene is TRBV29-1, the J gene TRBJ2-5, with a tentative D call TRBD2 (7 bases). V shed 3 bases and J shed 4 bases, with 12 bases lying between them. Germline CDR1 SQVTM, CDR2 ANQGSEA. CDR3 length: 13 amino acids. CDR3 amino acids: CSVELGGGETQYF. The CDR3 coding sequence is TGCAGCGTTGAGTTGGGAGGGGGAGAGACCCAGTACTTC.

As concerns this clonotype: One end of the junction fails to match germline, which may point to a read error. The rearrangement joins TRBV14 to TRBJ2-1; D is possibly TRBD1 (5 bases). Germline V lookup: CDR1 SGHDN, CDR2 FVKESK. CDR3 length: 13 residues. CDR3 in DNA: TGTGCCAGCAGCCAAATCACAGGCAATGAGCCGTTCTTC. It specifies CASSQITGNEPFF.

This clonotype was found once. The CDR3 region has the DNA TGTGCCAGCATTCCCCTGAACCCTGGGGCCAACGTCCTGACTTTC. It encodes CASIPLNPGANVLTF. V usage is TRBV6-1 and J usage is TRBJ2-6; D unclear. CDR1 is MNHNS and CDR2 is SASEGT in the germline V gene. Trimming removed 7 bases at V and 2 bases at J, with 12 bases between. This CDR3 contains 15 residues.

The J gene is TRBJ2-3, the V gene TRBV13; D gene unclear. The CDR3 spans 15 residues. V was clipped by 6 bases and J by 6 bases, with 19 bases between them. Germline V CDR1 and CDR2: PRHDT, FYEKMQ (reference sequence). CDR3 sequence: CASSSFQVEWDTQYF. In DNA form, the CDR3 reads TGTGCCAGCAGTTCCTTTCAGGTTGAGTGGGATACGCAGTATTTT.

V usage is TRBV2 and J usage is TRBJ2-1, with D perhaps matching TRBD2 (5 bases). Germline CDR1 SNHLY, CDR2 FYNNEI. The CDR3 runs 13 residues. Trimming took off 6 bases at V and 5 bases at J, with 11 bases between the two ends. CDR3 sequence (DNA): TGTGCCAGCAGGTCAACTAGAGACAATGAGCAGTTCTTC. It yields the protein CASRSTRDNEQFF.

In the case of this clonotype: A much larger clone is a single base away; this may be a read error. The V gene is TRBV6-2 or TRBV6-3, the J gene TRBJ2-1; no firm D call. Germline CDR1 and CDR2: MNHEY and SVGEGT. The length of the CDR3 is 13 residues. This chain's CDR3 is CTSSYSDYNEQFF. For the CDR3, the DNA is TGTACCAGCAGTTACTCGGACTACAATGAGCAGTTCTTC.

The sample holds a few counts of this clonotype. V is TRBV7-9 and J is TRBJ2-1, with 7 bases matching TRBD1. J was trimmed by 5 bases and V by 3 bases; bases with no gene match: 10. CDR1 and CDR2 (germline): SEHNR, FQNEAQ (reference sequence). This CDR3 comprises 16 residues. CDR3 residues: CASSFARTGTNNEQFF. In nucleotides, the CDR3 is TGTGCCAGCAGCTTTGCCCGGACAGGTACTAACAATGAGCAGTTCTTC.

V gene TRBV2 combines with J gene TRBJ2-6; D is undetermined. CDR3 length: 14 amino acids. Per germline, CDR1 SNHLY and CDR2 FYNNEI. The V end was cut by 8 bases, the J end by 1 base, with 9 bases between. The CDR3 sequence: CASYQQSGANVLTF. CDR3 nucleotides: TGTGCCAGCTACCAGCAGTCTGGGGCCAACGTCCTGACTTTC. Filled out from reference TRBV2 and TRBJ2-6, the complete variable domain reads EPEVTQTPSHQVTQMGQEVILRCVPISNHLYFYWYRQILGQKVEFLVSFYNNEISEKSEIFDDQFSVERPDGSNFTLKIRSTKLEDSAMYFCASYQQSGANVLTFGAGSRLTVL.

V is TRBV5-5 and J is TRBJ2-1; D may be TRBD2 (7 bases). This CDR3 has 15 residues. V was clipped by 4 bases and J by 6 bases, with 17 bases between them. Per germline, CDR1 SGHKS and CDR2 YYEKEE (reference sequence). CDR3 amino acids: CASSQDRGAGNEQFF. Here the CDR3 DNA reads TGTGCCAGCAGCCAAGACCGGGGGGCGGGCAATGAGCAGTTCTTC.